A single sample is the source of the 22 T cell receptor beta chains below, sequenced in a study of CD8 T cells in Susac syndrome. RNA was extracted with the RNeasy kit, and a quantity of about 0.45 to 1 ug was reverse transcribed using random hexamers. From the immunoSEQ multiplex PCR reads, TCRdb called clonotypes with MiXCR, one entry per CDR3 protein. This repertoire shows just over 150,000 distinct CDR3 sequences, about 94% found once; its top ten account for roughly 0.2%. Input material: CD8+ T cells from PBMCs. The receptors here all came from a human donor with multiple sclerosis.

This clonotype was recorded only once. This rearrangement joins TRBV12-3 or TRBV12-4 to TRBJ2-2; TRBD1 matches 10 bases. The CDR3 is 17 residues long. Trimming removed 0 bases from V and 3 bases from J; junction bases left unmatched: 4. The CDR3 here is CASSLAGTGDYTGELFF. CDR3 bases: TGTGCCAGCAGTTTAGCGGGGACAGGGGACTACACCGGGGAGCTGTTTTTT.

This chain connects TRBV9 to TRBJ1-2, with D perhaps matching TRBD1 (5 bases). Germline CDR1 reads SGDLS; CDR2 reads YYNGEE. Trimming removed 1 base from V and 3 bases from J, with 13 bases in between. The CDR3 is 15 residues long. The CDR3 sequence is CASSVSGELDYGYTF. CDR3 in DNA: TGTGCCAGCAGCGTATCGGGGGAATTGGACTATGGCTACACCTTC.

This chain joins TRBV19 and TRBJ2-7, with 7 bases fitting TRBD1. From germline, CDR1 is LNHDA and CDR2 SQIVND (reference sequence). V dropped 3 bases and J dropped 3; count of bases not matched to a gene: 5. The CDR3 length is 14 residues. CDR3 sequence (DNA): TGTGCCAGTAGTATTCGGACAGGACACTACGAGCAGTACTTC. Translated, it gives CASSIRTGHYEQYF. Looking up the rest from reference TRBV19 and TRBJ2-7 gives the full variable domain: DGGITQSPKYLFRKEGQNVTLSCEQNLNHDAMYWYRQDPGQGLRLIYYSQIVNDFQKGDIAEGYSVSREKKESFPLTVTSAQKNPTAFYLCASSIRTGHYEQYFGPGTRLTVT.

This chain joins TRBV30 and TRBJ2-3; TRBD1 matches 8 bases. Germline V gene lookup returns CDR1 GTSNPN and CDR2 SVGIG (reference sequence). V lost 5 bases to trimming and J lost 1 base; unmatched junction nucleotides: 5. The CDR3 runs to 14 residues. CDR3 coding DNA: TGTGCCTGGCACCAGGGGGCAGGCACAGATACGCAGTATTTT. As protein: CAWHQGAGTDTQYF.

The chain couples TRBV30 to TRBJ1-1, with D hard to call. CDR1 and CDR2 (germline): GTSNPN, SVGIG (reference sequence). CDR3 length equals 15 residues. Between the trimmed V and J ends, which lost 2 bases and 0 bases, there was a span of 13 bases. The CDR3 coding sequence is TGTGCCTGGAGTTCACACTACCAGTTGAACACTGAAGCTTTCTTT. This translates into CAWSSHYQLNTEAFF.

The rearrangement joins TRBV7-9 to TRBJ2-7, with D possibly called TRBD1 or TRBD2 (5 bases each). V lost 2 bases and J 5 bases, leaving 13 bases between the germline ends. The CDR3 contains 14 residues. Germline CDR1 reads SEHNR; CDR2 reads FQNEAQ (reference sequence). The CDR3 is CASSLSQGVDEQYF. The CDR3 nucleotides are TGTGCCAGCAGCTTAAGTCAGGGAGTCGACGAGCAGTACTTC.

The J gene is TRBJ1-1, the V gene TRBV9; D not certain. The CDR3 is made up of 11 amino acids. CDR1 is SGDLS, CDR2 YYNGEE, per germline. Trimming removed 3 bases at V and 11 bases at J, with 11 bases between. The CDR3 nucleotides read TGTGCCAGCAGCGGATCATACGGGGCTTTCTTT. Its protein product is CASSGSYGAFF. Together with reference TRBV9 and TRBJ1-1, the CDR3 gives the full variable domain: DSGVTQTPKHLITATGQRVTLRCSPRSGDLSVYWYQQSLDQGLQFLIQYYNGEERAKGNILERFSAQQFPDLHSELNLSSLELGDSALYFCASSGSYGAFFGQGTRLTVV.

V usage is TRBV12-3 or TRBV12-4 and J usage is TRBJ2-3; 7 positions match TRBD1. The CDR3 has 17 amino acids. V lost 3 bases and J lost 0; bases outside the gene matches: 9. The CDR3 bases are TGTGCCAGCAGTTTCGCCCCGGGACAGCGTAGCACAGATACGCAGTATTTT. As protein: CASSFAPGQRSTDTQYF.

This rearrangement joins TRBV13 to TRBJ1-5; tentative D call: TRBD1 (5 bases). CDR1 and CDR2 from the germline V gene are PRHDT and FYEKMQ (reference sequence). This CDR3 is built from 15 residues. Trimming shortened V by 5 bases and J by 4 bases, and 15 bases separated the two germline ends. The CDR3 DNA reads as TGTGCCAGCAGCCCCGGGGGAGGGTGGAATCAGCCCCAGCATTTT. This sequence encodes CASSPGGGWNQPQHF.

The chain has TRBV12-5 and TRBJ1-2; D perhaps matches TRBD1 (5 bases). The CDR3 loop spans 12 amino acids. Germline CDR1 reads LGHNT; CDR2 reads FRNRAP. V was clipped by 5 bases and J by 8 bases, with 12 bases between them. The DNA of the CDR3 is TGTGCTAGTGGTATCGGGACGGTAGGCTACACCTTC. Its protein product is CASGIGTVGYTF. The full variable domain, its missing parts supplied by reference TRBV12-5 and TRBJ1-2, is DARVTQTPRHKVTEMGQEVTMRCQPILGHNTVFWYRQTMMQGLELLAYFRNRAPLDDSGMPKDRFSAEMPDATLATLKIQPSEPRDSAVYFCASGIGTVGYTFGSGTRLTVV.

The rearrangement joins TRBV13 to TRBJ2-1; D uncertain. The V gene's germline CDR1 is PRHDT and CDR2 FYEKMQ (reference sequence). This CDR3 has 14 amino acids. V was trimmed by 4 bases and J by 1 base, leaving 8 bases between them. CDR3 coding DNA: TGTGCCAGCAGCTCTTTCAGGTCCTACAATGAGCAGTTCTTC. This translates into CASSSFRSYNEQFF.

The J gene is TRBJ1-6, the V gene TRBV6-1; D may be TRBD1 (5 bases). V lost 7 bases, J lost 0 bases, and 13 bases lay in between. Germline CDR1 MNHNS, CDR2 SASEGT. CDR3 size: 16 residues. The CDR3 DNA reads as TGTGCCAGCAAAGACCGGACATCCTCCTATAATTCACCCCTCCACTTT. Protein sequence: CASKDRTSSYNSPLHF.

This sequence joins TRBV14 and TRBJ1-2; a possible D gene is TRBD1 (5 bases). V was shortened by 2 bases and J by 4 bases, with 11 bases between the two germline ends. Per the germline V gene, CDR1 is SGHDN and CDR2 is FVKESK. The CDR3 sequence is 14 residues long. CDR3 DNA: TGTGCCAGCAGCCAACGCAGGGACCGCTATGGCTACACCTTC. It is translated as CASSQRRDRYGYTF.

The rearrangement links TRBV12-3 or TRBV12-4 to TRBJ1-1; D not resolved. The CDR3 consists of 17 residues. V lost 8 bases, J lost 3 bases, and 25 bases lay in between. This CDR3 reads CASSLGPKSLGDTEAFF. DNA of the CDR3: TGTGCCAGCTCCCTCGGGCCCAAATCTCTAGGCGACACTGAAGCTTTCTTT.

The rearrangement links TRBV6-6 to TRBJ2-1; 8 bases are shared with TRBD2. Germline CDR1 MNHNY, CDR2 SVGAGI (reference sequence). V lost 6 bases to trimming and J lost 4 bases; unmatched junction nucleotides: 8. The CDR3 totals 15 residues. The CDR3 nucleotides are TGTGCCAGCAGGAAGGAGCGGGGGCCGTACAATGAGCAGTTCTTC. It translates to CASRKERGPYNEQFF.

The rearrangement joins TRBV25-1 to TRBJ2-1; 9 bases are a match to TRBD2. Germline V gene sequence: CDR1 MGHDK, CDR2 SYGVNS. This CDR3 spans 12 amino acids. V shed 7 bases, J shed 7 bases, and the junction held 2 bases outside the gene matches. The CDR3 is CASNAGGNEQFF. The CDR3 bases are TGTGCCAGCAATGCGGGGGGGAATGAGCAGTTCTTC.

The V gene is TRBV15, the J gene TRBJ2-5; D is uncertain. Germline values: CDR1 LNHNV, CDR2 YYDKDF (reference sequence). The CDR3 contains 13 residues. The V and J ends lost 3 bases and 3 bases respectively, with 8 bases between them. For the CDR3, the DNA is TGTGCCACCAGCAGCCCCATCGAAGAGACCCAGTACTTC. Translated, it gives CATSSPIEETQYF.

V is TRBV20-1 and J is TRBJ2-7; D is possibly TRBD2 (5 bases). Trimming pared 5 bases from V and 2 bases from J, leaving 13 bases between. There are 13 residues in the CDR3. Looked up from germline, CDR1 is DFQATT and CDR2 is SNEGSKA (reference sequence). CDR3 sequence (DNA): TGCAGTGCTCGGACTCCCCCCGCCTACGAGCAGTACTTC. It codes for CSARTPPAYEQYF.

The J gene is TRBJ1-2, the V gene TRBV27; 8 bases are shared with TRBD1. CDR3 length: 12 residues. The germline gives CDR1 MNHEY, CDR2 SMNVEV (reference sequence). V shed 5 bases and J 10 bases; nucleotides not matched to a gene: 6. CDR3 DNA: TGTGCCAGCAGTCGGGACAGGTTGGCCTACACCTTC. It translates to CASSRDRLAYTF.

CDR3 sequence reads: CASSELQVYEQYF. Written as DNA, the CDR3 is TGTGCCAGCTCAGAACTTCAGGTCTACGAGCAGTACTTC. V and J are TRBV6-2 or TRBV6-3 and TRBJ2-7; D not certain. This CDR3 comprises 13 residues. V was cut by 8 bases and J by 3 bases, with 14 bases left in between. The germline gives CDR1 MNHEY, CDR2 SVGEGT.

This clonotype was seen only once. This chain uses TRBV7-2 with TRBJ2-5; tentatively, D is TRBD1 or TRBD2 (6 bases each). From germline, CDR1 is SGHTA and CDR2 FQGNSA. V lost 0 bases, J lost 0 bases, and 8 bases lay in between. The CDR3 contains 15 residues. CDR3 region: CASSLAGGNQETQYF. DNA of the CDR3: TGTGCCAGCAGCTTAGCGGGGGGCAACCAAGAGACCCAGTACTTC.

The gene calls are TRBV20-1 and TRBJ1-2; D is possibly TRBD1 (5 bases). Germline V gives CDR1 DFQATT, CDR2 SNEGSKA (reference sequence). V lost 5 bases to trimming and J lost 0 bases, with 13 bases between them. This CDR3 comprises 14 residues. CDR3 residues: CSAPAEGTNYGYTF. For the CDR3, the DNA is TGCAGTGCTCCCGCCGAGGGGACTAACTATGGCTACACCTTC.